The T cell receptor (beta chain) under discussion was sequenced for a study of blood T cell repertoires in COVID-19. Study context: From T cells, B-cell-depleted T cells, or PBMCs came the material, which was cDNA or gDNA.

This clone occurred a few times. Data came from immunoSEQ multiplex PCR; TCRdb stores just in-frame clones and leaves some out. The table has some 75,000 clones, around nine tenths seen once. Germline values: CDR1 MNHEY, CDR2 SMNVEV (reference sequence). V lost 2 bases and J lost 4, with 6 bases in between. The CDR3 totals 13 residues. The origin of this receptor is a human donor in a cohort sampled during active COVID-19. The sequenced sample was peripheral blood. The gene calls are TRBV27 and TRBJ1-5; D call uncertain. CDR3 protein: CASSLRGNQPQHF. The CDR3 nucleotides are TGTGCCAGCAGTTTAAGAGGGAATCAGCCCCAGCATTTT.